Listed below are T cell receptor beta chains from one sample, sequenced in a study of T cell responses to AZD1222 COVID-19 vaccine. Libraries were prepared by immunoSEQ multiplex PCR; TCRdb keeps only in-frame clonotypes and omits some of them. The data contain 120,000 to 150,000 clones, roughly 88% of them seen just once; the ten biggest clones take up about 1.5%. The sequencing here drew on peripheral blood, taken 28 days after the second AZD1222 dose. The receptor source for this set is an adult who received the AZD1222 COVID-19 vaccine. Both conserved end residues are part of each CDR3. D genes are given only for firm matches. A clone size is listed for some rows: how often the clone was seen (once, few, many), or a class if it is expanded.

clone_size	cdr3_length	d_call	v_call	j_call	cdr3_aa	cdr3_nt
-	14	-	TRBV3-1/TRBV3-2	TRBJ1-1	CASSQEGGITEAFF	TGTGCCAGCAGCCAAGAAGGTGGGATCACTGAAGCTTTCTTT
-	15	-	TRBV7-8	TRBJ1-2	CASSPTLDHSYGYTF	TGTGCCAGCAGCCCAACCTTAGATCACTCTTATGGCTACACCTTC
few	13	-	TRBV6-5	TRBJ1-1	CASSRVGGTEAFF	TGTGCCAGCAGCAGGGTTGGAGGCACTGAAGCTTTCTTT
-	14	TRBD1	TRBV4-3	TRBJ2-5	CASSTRTGQETQYF	TGCGCCAGCAGCACCCGGACAGGACAAGAGACCCAGTACTTC
-	11	-	TRBV29-1	TRBJ2-2	CSVGVTGELFF	TGCAGCGTTGGGGTGACCGGGGAGCTGTTTTTT
few	15	TRBD2	TRBV2	TRBJ2-1	CASSEEGGRAIEQFF	TGTGCCAGCAGTGAAGAGGGCGGGAGGGCCATTGAGCAGTTCTTC
-	14	-	TRBV30	TRBJ2-6	CAWSWDSGANVLTF	TGTGCCTGGAGTTGGGACTCTGGGGCCAACGTCCTGACTTTC
-	17	TRBD1	TRBV7-2	TRBJ1-5	CASSLAARGRSNQPQHF	TGTGCCAGCAGCTTAGCGGCCAGGGGGCGAAGCAATCAGCCCCAGCATTTT
-	14	-	TRBV10-2	TRBJ1-5	CASSPDGPNQPQHF	TGCGCCAGCAGCCCGGACGGCCCCAATCAGCCCCAGCATTTT
-	14	-	TRBV19	TRBJ2-2	CASSVRTNTGELFF	TGTGCCAGTAGTGTACGAACGAACACCGGGGAGCTGTTTTTT
-	14	-	TRBV30	TRBJ1-3	CAWAGTVSGNTIYF	TGTGCCTGGGCGGGGACGGTCTCTGGAAACACCATATATTTT
-	17	-	TRBV19	TRBJ1-6	CASSPLEGLPNNSPLHF	TGTGCCAGTAGCCCCCTGGAGGGGCTCCCGAATAATTCACCCCTCCACTTT
-	16	TRBD1	TRBV6-2/TRBV6-3	TRBJ2-1	CASSRSHRGRPNEQFF	TGTGCCAGCAGTCGAAGCCACAGGGGGCGCCCGAATGAGCAGTTCTTC
once	11	-	TRBV29-1	TRBJ2-1	CSVLGRGKQFF	TGCAGCGTTTTAGGACGGGGGAAGCAGTTCTTC
-	17	-	TRBV11-3	TRBJ2-1	CASSLGRRDKSVDEQFF	TGTGCCAGCAGCTTAGGTAGGCGGGACAAGTCTGTGGATGAGCAGTTCTTC
-	15	-	TRBV21-1	TRBJ2-4	CASSNNRRAKNIQYF	TGTGCCAGCAGCAATAATCGACGAGCCAAAAACATTCAGTACTTC
once	12	-	TRBV24-1	TRBJ2-5	CATSVGSETQYF	TGTGCCACCAGTGTCGGTTCAGAGACCCAGTACTTC
-	17	-	TRBV7-8	TRBJ1-5	CASSPYLRDTHLQPQHF	TGTGCCAGCAGCCCTTACCTTCGGGACACTCACCTCCAGCCCCAGCATTTT
-	15	TRBD1	TRBV2	TRBJ1-4	CASGRRDRGREKLFF	TGTGCCAGTGGCCGACGGGACAGGGGGCGTGAAAAACTGTTTTTT
-	13	TRBD1	TRBV7-6	TRBJ2-2	CASSPRQGGELFF	TGTGCCAGCAGCCCGCGACAGGGAGGGGAGCTGTTTTTT